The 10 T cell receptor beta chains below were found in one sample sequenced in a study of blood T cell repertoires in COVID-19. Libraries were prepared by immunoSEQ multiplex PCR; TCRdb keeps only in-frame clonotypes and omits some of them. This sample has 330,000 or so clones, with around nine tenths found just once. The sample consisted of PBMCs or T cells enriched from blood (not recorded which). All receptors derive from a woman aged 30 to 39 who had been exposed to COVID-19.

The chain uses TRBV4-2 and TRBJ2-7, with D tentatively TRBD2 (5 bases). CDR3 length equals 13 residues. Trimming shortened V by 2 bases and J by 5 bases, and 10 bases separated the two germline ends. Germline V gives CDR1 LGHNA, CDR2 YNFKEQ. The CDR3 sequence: CASSQSSYDEQYF. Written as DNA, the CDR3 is TGTGCCAGCAGCCAATCTAGCTACGACGAGCAGTACTTC.

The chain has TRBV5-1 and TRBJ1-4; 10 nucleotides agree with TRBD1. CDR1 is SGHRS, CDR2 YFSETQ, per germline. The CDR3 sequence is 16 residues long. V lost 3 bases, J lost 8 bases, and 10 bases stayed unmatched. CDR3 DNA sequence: TGCGCCAGCAGCTCCGGACAGACAGGGGGCGACGAAAAACTGTTTTTT. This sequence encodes CASSSGQTGGDEKLFF.

The CDR3 here is CSVRVQGESGNTIYF. DNA for the CDR3: TGCAGCGTTCGGGTACAGGGCGAGTCTGGAAACACCATATATTTT. The V gene is TRBV29-1, the J gene TRBJ1-3; perhaps TRBD1 as D (6 bases). The V gene's germline CDR1 is SQVTM and CDR2 ANQGSEA. Between the trimmed V and J ends, which lost 5 bases and 1 base, there was a span of 15 bases. The CDR3 has 15 amino acids.

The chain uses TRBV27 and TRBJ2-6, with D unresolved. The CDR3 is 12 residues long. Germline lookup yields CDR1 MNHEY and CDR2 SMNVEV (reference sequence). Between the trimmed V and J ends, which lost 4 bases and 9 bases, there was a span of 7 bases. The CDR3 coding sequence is TGTGCCAGCAGTTCTCTAATCAACGTCCTGACTTTC. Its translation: CASSSLINVLTF.

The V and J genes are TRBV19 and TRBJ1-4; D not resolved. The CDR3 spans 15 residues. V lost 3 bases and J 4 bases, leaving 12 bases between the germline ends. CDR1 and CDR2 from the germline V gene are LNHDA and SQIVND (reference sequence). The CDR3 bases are TGTGCCAGTAGTATTCAGGACGGACTTAATGAAAAACTGTTTTTT. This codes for CASSIQDGLNEKLFF.

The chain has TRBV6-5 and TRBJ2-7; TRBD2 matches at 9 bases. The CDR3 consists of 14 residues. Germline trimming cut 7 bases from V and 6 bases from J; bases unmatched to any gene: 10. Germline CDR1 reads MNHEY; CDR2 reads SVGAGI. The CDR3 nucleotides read TGTGCCAGCACCAATGGACTAGCGTCGGCCGAGCAGTACTTC. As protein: CASTNGLASAEQYF.

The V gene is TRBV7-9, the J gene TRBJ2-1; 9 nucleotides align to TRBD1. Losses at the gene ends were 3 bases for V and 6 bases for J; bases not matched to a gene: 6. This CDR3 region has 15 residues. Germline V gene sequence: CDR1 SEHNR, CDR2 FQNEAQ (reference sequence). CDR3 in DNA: TGTGCCAGCAGCTTCCCGGGACAGGGCTTCAATGAGCAGTTCTTC. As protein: CASSFPGQGFNEQFF.

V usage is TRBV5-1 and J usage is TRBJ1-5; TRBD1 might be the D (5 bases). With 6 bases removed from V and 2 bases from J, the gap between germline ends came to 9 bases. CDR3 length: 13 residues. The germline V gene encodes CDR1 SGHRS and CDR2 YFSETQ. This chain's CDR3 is CASTQGGNQPQHF. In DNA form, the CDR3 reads TGCGCCAGCACCCAAGGGGGCAATCAGCCCCAGCATTTT.

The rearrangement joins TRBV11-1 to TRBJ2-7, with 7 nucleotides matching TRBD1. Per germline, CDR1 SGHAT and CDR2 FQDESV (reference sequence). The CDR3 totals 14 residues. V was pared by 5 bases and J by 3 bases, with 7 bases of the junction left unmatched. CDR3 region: CASSPRTGYYEQYF. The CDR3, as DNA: TGTGCCAGCAGCCCTAGGACAGGTTACTACGAGCAGTACTTC.

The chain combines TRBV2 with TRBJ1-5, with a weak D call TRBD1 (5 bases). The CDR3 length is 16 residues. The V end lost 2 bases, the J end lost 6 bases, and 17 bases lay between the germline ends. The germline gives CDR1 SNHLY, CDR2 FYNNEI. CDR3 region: CASSEFGTLPGQPQHF. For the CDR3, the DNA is TGTGCCAGCAGTGAATTCGGGACTCTCCCGGGTCAGCCCCAGCATTTT. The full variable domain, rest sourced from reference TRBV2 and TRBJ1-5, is EPEVTQTPSHQVTQMGQEVILRCVPISNHLYFYWYRQILGQKVEFLVSFYNNEISEKSEIFDDQFSVERPDGSNFTLKIRSTKLEDSAMYFCASSEFGTLPGQPQHFGDGTRLSIL.